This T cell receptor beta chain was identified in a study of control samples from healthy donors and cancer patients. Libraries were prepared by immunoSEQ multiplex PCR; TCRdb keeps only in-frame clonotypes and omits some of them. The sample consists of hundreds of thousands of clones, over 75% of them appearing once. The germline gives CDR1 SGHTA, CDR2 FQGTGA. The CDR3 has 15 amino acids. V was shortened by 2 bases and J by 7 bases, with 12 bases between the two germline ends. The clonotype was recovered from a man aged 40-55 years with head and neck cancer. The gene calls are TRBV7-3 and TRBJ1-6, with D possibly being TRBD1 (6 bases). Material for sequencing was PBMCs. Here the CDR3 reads CASSLQGPGNSPLHF. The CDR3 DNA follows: TGTGCCAGCAGCTTACAGGGGCCGGGGAATTCACCCCTCCACTTT.